Shown below are 23 T cell receptor beta chains from a single sample sequenced in a study of vaccination and CD4 T cells after COVID-19 (dated by TCRdb to the early 2020s). Their specific antigens are unknown. The sample's treatment or condition label, decoded: approximately 10-day PBMC culture with coronavirus spike peptide pools or control peptides (ViraFEST assay). Library method: PCR. TCRdb lists the instrument as Illumina iSeq 100. At the Johns Hopkins FTIC core, DNA from the cultured CD4+ T cells underwent TCR sequencing with the Oncomine TCR Beta short-read assay. Clones were called with MiXCR by TCRdb after fastp trimmed the public reads at Q25, and only in-frame beta chains were retained. All rows with the same CDR3 protein become a single entry with the most common DNA and genes. A total of about 3,900 distinct CDR3 sequences appear in this sample, less than 20% of them only once. Clones ranked in the top ten supply 21% of the sample.

The sequenced sample was CD4+ T cells from blood, cultured in vitro. These receptors all stem from a human donor who had recovered from COVID-19.

The CDR3 DNA follows: TGTGCCAGCAACCGACAGTACGGGCTTTCCGGGCAGTACTTC. Its translation is CASNRQYGLSGQYF. This chain connects TRBV2 to TRBJ2-7, with TRBD1 as a possible D gene (5 bases). Germline lookup yields CDR1 SNHLY and CDR2 FYNNEI. The CDR3 sequence is 14 residues long. Trimming removed 7 bases from V and 9 bases from J, with 22 bases in between.

This clonotype came up a few times. The chain employs TRBV7-9 and TRBJ2-5; 9 bases match TRBD1. This CDR3 is 15 amino acids long. Germline trimming cut 0 bases from V and 7 bases from J; bases unmatched to any gene: 6. Germline CDR1 reads SEHNR; CDR2 reads FQNEAQ (reference sequence). The CDR3 DNA reads TGTGCCAGCAGCTTAGCCGGGACAGGGAGCGGGACCCAGTACTTC. Encoded protein: CASSLAGTGSGTQYF.

This clonotype has a handful of counts. The chain joins TRBV11-2 to TRBJ2-7; 9 bases are a match to TRBD1. The length of the CDR3 is 15 residues. J was trimmed by 6 bases and V by 5 bases; bases with no gene match: 11. Germline loops: CDR1 SGHAT, CDR2 FQNNGV. CDR3 amino acids: CASSTGQGPSSEQYF. For the CDR3, the DNA is TGTGCCAGCAGCACAGGACAGGGGCCCTCTTCCGAGCAGTACTTC.

The chain recombines TRBV19 with TRBJ2-1; the D call may be TRBD1 or TRBD2 (5 bases each). Between the trimmed V and J ends, which lost 7 bases and 5 bases, there was a span of 12 bases. This CDR3 comprises 13 residues. The germline CDR1 and CDR2 sequences are LNHDA and SQIVND (reference sequence). The CDR3 region has the DNA TGTGCCAGTACCCGGGACCAAAACAATGAGCAGTTCTTC. It specifies CASTRDQNNEQFF. The full variable domain, completed using reference TRBV19 and TRBJ2-1, is DGGITQSPKYLFRKEGQNVTLSCEQNLNHDAMYWYRQDPGQGLRLIYYSQIVNDFQKGDIAEGYSVSREKKESFPLTVTSAQKNPTAFYLCASTRDQNNEQFFGPGTRLTVL.

This clonotype has more than one count but fewer than ten. The chain carries TRBV12-3 or TRBV12-4 and TRBJ2-7; D may be TRBD1 or TRBD2 (5 bases each). Trimming pared 4 bases from V and 3 bases from J, leaving 10 bases between. The CDR3 covers 13 residues. The chain's CDR3 is CASSSGRNYEQYF. The CDR3 bases are TGTGCCAGCAGTTCGGGACGGAACTACGAGCAGTACTTC.

This clonotype came up a few times. This CDR3 reads CASRATIRGVYGYTF. The CDR3 coding sequence is TGTGCCAGCAGAGCGACCATAAGGGGTGTCTATGGCTACACCTTC. The gene calls are TRBV6-1 and TRBJ1-2; maybe TRBD1 (5 bases). V was clipped by 6 bases and J by 4 bases, with 18 bases between them. This CDR3 spans 15 amino acids. Germline lookup yields CDR1 MNHNS and CDR2 SASEGT.

This chain connects TRBV2 to TRBJ2-1; D unresolved. The CDR3 spans 13 residues. Per germline, CDR1 SNHLY and CDR2 FYNNEI. The V end was cut by 10 bases, the J end by 4 bases, with 14 bases between. The chain's CDR3 is CATRSRVYNEQFF. The CDR3 DNA follows: TGTGCCACCCGAAGTAGGGTGTACAATGAGCAGTTCTTC.

This rearrangement joins TRBV6-5 to TRBJ2-3; 8 bases map to TRBD2. The trim removed 2 bases at V and 3 bases at J, leaving 4 bases unmatched. This CDR3 spans 15 amino acids. Germline V CDR1 and CDR2: MNHEY, SVGAGI. CDR3 sequence: CASSYGTGGTDTQYF. As DNA, the CDR3 is TGTGCCAGCAGTTACGGAACGGGGGGGACAGATACGCAGTATTTT.

This clonotype came up a few times. J is TRBJ1-6 and V is TRBV12-3 or TRBV12-4; D gene uncertain. This CDR3 has 13 residues. Between the trimmed V and J ends, which lost 10 bases and 7 bases, there was a span of 14 bases. The CDR3 region is CATSLLGNSPLHF. CDR3 sequence (DNA): TGTGCCACCAGCCTCCTCGGGAATTCACCCCTCCACTTT.

This clonotype was seen a few times. V gene TRBV6-1 combines with J gene TRBJ1-4, with a possible D match to TRBD1 (5 bases). V dropped 8 bases and J dropped 5 bases, with 12 bases sitting between them. The CDR3 extends over 13 amino acids. Germline V gene sequence: CDR1 MNHNS, CDR2 SASEGT. CDR3 in amino acids: CASRDLGNEKLFF. The CDR3 nucleotides are TGTGCCAGCCGGGACTTGGGGAATGAAAAACTGTTTTTT.

The chain links TRBV3-1 to TRBJ1-6; weak D call: TRBD1 (5 bases). This CDR3 is built from 14 residues. Between the trimmed V and J ends, which lost 1 base and 9 bases, there was a span of 10 bases. Germline CDR1 is LGHDT and CDR2 is YNNKEL (reference sequence). The CDR3 loop reads CASSQARGSSPLHF. CDR3 DNA sequence: TGTGCCAGCAGCCAAGCAAGGGGAAGTTCACCCCTCCACTTT.

The table lists this clonotype with a few counts. The chain combines TRBV7-2 with TRBJ2-5, with 10 bases fitting TRBD2. The CDR3 is 17 amino acids. Losses at the gene ends were 4 bases for V and 5 bases for J; bases not matched to a gene: 13. Germline lookup yields CDR1 SGHTA and CDR2 FQGNSA. CDR3 nucleotide sequence: TGTGCCAGCAGCTCCGTTACGGGTAGCGGGGGGCGGGAGACCCAGTACTTC. This translates into CASSSVTGSGGRETQYF.

The chain is built from TRBV27 and TRBJ1-6; D unresolved. Germline V CDR1 and CDR2: MNHEY, SMNVEV (reference sequence). The V gene lost 6 bases and the J gene lost 6 bases, with 12 bases spanning the gap. This CDR3 has 14 residues. The CDR3 here is CASRRRLINSPLHF. CDR3 in DNA: TGTGCCAGCAGAAGGCGACTGATTAATTCACCCCTCCACTTT.

This clonotype was observed a few times. The CDR3 region is CASSPDGSGANVLTF. CDR3 nucleotide sequence: TGTGCCAGCAGCCCCGACGGCTCTGGGGCCAACGTCCTGACTTTC. This chain uses TRBV6-1 with TRBJ2-6; D is unclear. The CDR3 loop spans 15 amino acids. The V end lost 6 bases, the J end lost 0 bases, and 9 bases lay between the germline ends. Germline lookup yields CDR1 MNHNS and CDR2 SASEGT.

This clonotype is labeled as medium-sized. J is TRBJ2-5 and V is TRBV6-1; 8 bases are a match to TRBD1. The CDR3 length is 13 residues. Looked up from germline, CDR1 is MNHNS and CDR2 is SASEGT. After removal of 6 bases from V and 4 bases from J, the junction contained 4 bases not matched to a gene. This CDR3 reads CASSDRGGETQYF. The CDR3 bases are TGTGCCAGCAGCGACAGGGGCGGAGAGACCCAGTACTTC.

Within the sample, this clonotype is medium-sized. The chain combines TRBV6-2 or TRBV6-3 with TRBJ2-7; 8 positions agree with TRBD1. The germline CDR1 and CDR2 sequences are MNHEY and SVGEGT. Unmatched junction bases numbered 4, after V lost 6 bases and J lost 3 bases. This CDR3 contains 13 residues. CDR3 amino acids: CASRSTGDYEQYF. In DNA, the CDR3 is TGTGCCAGCAGATCGACAGGGGACTACGAGCAGTACTTC.

This clonotype was observed a few times. This chain connects TRBV9 to TRBJ1-2; D uncertain. The germline gives CDR1 SGDLS, CDR2 YYNGEE. The V end was cut by 0 bases, the J end by 5 bases, with 8 bases between. The CDR3 contains 13 residues. Here the CDR3 reads CASSVGYRYGYTF. In DNA form, the CDR3 reads TGTGCCAGCAGCGTAGGTTACCGATATGGCTACACCTTC.

The table lists this clonotype with a few counts. This chain uses TRBV19 with TRBJ1-3; a possible D gene is TRBD1 (6 bases). The CDR3 runs 15 residues. Germline CDR1 reads LNHDA; CDR2 reads SQIVND (reference sequence). Trimming took 2 bases from V and 0 from J, leaving 8 bases between them. The CDR3 coding sequence is TGTGCCAGTAGTATAACAGGGCTCTCTGGAAACACCATATATTTT. The encoded protein is CASSITGLSGNTIYF. Full variable domain (missing parts from reference TRBV19 and TRBJ1-3): DGGITQSPKYLFRKEGQNVTLSCEQNLNHDAMYWYRQDPGQGLRLIYYSQIVNDFQKGDIAEGYSVSREKKESFPLTVTSAQKNPTAFYLCASSITGLSGNTIYFGEGSWLTVV.

The chain uses TRBV7-2 and TRBJ2-5, with 13 bases identical to TRBD2. The CDR3 spans 19 residues. V dropped 4 bases and J dropped 4; count of bases not matched to a gene: 15. Per the germline V gene, CDR1 is SGHTA and CDR2 is FQGNSA. The CDR3 reads CASSSAPPGLAGSGETQYF. Written as DNA, the CDR3 is TGTGCCAGCAGCTCAGCACCTCCGGGACTAGCGGGGTCGGGAGAGACCCAGTACTTC.

This chain links TRBV20-1 with TRBJ1-3; a possible D gene is TRBD1 (6 bases). The V gene's germline CDR1 is DFQATT and CDR2 SNEGSKA (reference sequence). Trimming removed 0 bases from V and 8 bases from J, with 17 bases in between. The CDR3 spans 15 residues. The CDR3 sequence is CSARDPSQGRHTIYF. As DNA, the CDR3 is TGCAGTGCTAGAGATCCCTCACAGGGTAGACACACCATATATTTT.

The gene calls are TRBV27 and TRBJ2-1; 8 bases align to TRBD2. The trim removed 6 bases at V and 8 bases at J, leaving 27 bases unmatched. The CDR3 extends over 20 amino acids. Germline V gene lookup returns CDR1 MNHEY and CDR2 SMNVEV (reference sequence). In DNA, the CDR3 is TGTGCCAGCAGCGTATCCTATGTTGTTTATCCCGTTAAGACTAGCGATGAGCAGTTCTTC. This codes for CASSVSYVVYPVKTSDEQFF.

There are a few counts of this clonotype. The rearrangement uses TRBV20-1 and TRBJ2-5; TRBD1 agrees at 7 bases. After removal of 3 bases from V and 3 bases from J, the junction contained 7 bases not matched to a gene. Germline CDR1 and CDR2: DFQATT and SNEGSKA (reference sequence). CDR3 length equals 14 residues. The CDR3 DNA reads TGCAGTGCTAGTAGGGGACAGATTAAAGAGACCCAGTACTTC. Residues: CSASRGQIKETQYF.

In its sample, this clonotype ranks as medium-sized. V gene TRBV12-3 or TRBV12-4 combines with J gene TRBJ2-5, with TRBD1 as a possible D gene (5 bases). V lost 6 bases and J 7 bases, leaving 9 bases between the germline ends. This CDR3 has 11 amino acids. The CDR3 loop reads CASRNTGTQYF. Written as DNA, the CDR3 is TGTGCCAGCAGAAATACAGGGACCCAGTACTTC.